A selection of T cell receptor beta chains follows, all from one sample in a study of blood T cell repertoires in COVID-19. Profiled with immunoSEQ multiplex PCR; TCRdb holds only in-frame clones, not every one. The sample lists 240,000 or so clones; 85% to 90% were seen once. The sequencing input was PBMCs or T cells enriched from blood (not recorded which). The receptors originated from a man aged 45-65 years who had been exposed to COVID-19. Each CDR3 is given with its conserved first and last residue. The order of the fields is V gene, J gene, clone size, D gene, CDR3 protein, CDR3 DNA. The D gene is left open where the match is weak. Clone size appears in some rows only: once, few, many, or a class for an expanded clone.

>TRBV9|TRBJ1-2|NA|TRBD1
CASSAHKDRGHWYGYTF
TGTGCCAGCAGCGCACATAAGGACAGGGGGCACTGGTATGGCTACACCTTC
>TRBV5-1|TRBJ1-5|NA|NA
CASSLYGGNQPQHF
TGCGCCAGCAGCTTGTATGGAGGCAATCAGCCCCAGCATTTT
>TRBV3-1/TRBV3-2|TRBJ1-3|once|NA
CASSQTLTGIYF
TGTGCCAGCAGCCAGACCTTAACGGGCATATATTTT
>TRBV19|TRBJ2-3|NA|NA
CASGHFLVSDTQYF
TGTGCCAGTGGACATTTTCTTGTATCGGATACGCAGTATTTT
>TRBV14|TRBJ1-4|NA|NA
CASSQVLAGSEKLFF
TGTGCCAGCAGCCAAGTCCTTGCTGGGAGCGAAAAACTGTTTTTT
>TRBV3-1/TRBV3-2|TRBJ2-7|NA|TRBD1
CASSRRQGASSYEQYF
TGTGCCAGCAGCCGCAGACAGGGCGCTTCCTCCTACGAGCAGTACTTC
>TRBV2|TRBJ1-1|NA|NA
CASSDLARYMNTEAFF
TGTGCCAGCAGTGACTTGGCCAGGTACATGAACACTGAAGCTTTCTTT
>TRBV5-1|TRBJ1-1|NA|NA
CASSPTGNGIKAFF
TGCGCCAGCAGCCCTACAGGGAATGGCATAAAAGCTTTCTTT
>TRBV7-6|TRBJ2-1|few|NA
CASRKGQRSEQFF
TGTGCCAGCAGGAAAGGTCAGAGGAGTGAGCAGTTCTTC
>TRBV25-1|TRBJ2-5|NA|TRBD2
CASSEYAGGPETQYF
TGTGCCAGCAGTGAATATGCGGGAGGGCCAGAGACCCAGTACTTC
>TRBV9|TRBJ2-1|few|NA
CASSVVHNEQFF
TGTGCCAGCAGCGTAGTACATAATGAGCAGTTCTTC
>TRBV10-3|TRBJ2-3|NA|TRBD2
CAISEVSGVGTDTQYF
TGTGCCATCAGTGAGGTTAGCGGGGTTGGCACAGATACGCAGTATTTT
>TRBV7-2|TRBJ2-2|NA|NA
CASFRDISNTGELFF
TGTGCCAGCTTCAGGGATATCTCGAACACCGGGGAGCTGTTTTTT
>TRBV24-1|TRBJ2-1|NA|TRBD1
CATSDLGTGNNEQFF
TGTGCCACCAGTGATCTTGGGACAGGGAACAATGAGCAGTTCTTC
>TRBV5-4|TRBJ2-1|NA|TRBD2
CASSQLAGGRHGEQFF
TGTGCCAGCAGCCAACTAGCGGGAGGCCGTCACGGTGAGCAGTTCTTC
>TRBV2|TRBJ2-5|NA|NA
CASSRDTFQETQYF
TGTGCCAGCAGCAGAGACACTTTCCAAGAGACCCAGTACTTC
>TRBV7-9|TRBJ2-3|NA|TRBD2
CASSSSGRRTDTQYF
TGTGCCAGCAGCTCAAGCGGGAGACGCACAGATACGCAGTATTTT
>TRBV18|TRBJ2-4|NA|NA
CASSPSGTSVIQYF
TGTGCCAGCTCACCAAGCGGGACATCCGTGATTCAGTACTTC
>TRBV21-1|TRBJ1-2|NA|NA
CANDRGSYTF
TGTGCCAACGATAGGGGATCCTACACCTTC
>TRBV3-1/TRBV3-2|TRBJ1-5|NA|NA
CASSQGGDQPQHF
TGTGCCAGCAGCCAGGGGGGGGATCAGCCCCAGCATTTT
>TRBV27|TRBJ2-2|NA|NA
CASSRLTVFPLRWSSNTGELFF
TGTGCCAGCAGCCGGCTTACAGTGTTCCCTCTCAGGTGGTCCTCGAACACCGGGGAGCTGTTTTTT
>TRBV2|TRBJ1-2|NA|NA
CASSENRGLVSGYTF
TGTGCCAGCAGTGAAAATCGAGGGTTAGTGAGTGGCTACACCTTC
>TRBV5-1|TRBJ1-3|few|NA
CASSPAGLNSGNTIYF
TGCGCCAGCAGCCCCGCGGGACTGAACTCTGGAAACACCATATATTTT
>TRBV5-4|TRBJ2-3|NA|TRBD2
CASSSTSGPDTQYF
TGTGCCAGCAGCTCCACTAGCGGCCCAGATACGCAGTATTTT
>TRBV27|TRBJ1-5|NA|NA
CASSPLGEGDQPQHF
TGTGCCAGCAGCCCCCTCGGAGAGGGGGATCAGCCCCAGCATTTT
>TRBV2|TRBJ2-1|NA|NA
CASSPYNEQFF
TGTGCCAGCAGTCCTTACAATGAGCAGTTCTTC
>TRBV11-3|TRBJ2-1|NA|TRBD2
CASSLEGTSGTNEQFF
TGTGCCAGCAGCTTAGAGGGGACTAGCGGTACGAATGAGCAGTTCTTC
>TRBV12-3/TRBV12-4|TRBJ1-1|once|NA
CASSLPGKNEAFF
TGTGCCAGCAGTTTACCAGGGAAGAATGAAGCTTTCTTT
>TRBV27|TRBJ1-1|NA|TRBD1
CASRGRTGGVSTEAFF
TGTGCCAGCAGGGGACGGACAGGGGGCGTAAGCACTGAAGCTTTCTTT
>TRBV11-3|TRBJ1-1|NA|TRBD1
CASSLTGGDEAFF
TGTGCCAGCAGCTTGACAGGGGGCGACGAAGCTTTCTTT
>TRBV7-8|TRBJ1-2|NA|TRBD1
CASSPGTGGIYGYTF
TGTGCCAGCAGCCCTGGGACAGGAGGCATCTATGGCTACACCTTC
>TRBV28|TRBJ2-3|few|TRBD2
CASSSPGTSGTDTQYF
TGTGCCAGCAGTTCACCCGGGACTAGCGGAACAGATACGCAGTATTTT
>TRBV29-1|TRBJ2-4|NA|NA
CSVRGRLAKNIQYF
TGCAGCGTTCGAGGTCGTTTAGCCAAAAACATTCAGTACTTC
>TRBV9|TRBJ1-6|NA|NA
CASSVGPGYNSPLHF
TGTGCCAGCAGCGTAGGGCCGGGGTATAATTCACCCCTCCACTTT
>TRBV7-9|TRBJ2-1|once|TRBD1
CASSPLVGQGSHEQFF
TGTGCCAGCAGCCCCCTGGTGGGACAGGGGTCACATGAGCAGTTCTTC
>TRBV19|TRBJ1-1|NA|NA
CASRKTGMNTEAFF
TGTGCCAGTAGGAAGACAGGCATGAACACTGAAGCTTTCTTT